This TCR beta chain was recovered during a study of T cell clonality in common variable immunodeficiency. The table lists this clone with many counts. The CDR3 end lies 3 residues beyond the end of the read and is filled in from the germline J gene. V gave up 0 bases and J gave up 1 base, with 9 bases separating them. Germline V CDR1 and CDR2: KGHSH, LQKENI. This CDR3 is 15 amino acids long. TCRdb's table, derived via immunoSEQ multiplex PCR, lists solely in-frame clones and lacks some. Listed here are 35,000 to 55,000 clones without any singletons, the top ten holding about 9.4%. The gene calls are TRBV18 and TRBJ2-5, with a tentative D call TRBD2 (5 bases). The sequence was collected from a person between 18 and 75 years old in good health. Sequences were obtained from peripheral blood mononuclear cells. The sequenced CDR3 bases are TGTGCCAGCTCACCACCGGCTAGCTCCCAAGAGACC. Translated: CASSPPASSQET. The entire CDR3 sequence reads CASSPPASSQETQYF.